The clone carrying this T cell receptor (beta chain) was found a few times. What it recognizes is unknown. The J segment lost 2 bases and the V segment lost 0 bases, leaving 1 base of the junction unmatched. Germline V CDR1 and CDR2: DFQATT, SNEGSKA (reference sequence). The CDR3 extends over 14 amino acids. UMIs and sample barcodes were carried by the TCR alpha and TCR beta cDNA libraries that 5'RACE produced using constant-segment primers. TCRdb called the 5' RACE reads again in MiXCR, with one record for every CDR3 protein. The repertoire holds approximately 260,000 distinct CDR3 sequences, with over 15% as singletons. This sample stems from a study of T-cell memory formation after mild COVID-19. Study context: Largely, TCR clusters stayed within a single donor. Study-wide findings and caveats: The finding that pre-infection memory included some responding clones suggested that cross-reactive memory joined. CD8+ contracting clones occupied EMRA, while CD4+ ones occupied mainly CM and EM.

This TCR was sampled from a man aged 18 to 29 who had mild COVID-19 (a few samples of this study predate the infection). Cell type and time point are not known. The chain carries TRBV20-1 and TRBJ2-3; 8 positions match TRBD1. Sequencing used PBMCs or a T cell subset sorted from them (not recorded which). This chain's CDR3 is CSARDQGATDTQYF. CDR3 bases: TGCAGTGCTAGAGATCAGGGGGCCACAGATACGCAGTATTTT.